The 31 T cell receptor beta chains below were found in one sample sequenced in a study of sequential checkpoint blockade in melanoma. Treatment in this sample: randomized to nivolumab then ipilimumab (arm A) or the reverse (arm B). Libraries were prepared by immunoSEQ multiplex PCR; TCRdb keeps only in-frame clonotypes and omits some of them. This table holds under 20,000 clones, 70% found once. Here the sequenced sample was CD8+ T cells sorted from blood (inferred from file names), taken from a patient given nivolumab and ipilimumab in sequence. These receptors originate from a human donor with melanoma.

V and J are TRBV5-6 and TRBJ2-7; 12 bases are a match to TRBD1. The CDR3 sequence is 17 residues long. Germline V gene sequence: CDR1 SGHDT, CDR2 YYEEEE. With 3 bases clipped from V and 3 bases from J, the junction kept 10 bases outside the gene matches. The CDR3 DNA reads TGTGCCAGCAGCTCTCCCGAAGGGACAGGGGGCAACTACGAGCAGTACTTC. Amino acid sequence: CASSSPEGTGGNYEQYF.

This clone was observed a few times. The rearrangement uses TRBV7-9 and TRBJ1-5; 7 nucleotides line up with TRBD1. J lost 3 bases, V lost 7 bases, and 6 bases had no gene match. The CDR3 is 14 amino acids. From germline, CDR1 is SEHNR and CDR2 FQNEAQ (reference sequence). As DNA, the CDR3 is TGTGCCAGCACGATGACAGGGTACAATCAGCCCCAGCATTTT. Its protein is CASTMTGYNQPQHF.

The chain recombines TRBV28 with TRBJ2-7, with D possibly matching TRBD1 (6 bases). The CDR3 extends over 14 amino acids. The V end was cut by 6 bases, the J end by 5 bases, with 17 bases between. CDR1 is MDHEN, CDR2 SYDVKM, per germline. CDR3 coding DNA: TGTGCCAGCAGCCCCACAGGGCTTGGGAACGAGCAGTACTTC. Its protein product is CASSPTGLGNEQYF.

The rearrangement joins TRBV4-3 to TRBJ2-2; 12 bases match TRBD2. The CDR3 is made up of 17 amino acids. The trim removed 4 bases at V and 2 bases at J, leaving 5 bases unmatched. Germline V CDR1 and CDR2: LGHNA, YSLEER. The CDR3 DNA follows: TGCGCCAGCAGCCGGTCGACTAGCGGGGGAAACACCGGGGAGCTGTTTTTT. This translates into CASSRSTSGGNTGELFF.

The chain's CDR3 is CASSSLVGGQGQETQYF. The CDR3 DNA reads as TGTGCCAGCAGCTCTCTAGTAGGGGGACAGGGGCAAGAGACCCAGTACTTC. The chain combines TRBV7-9 with TRBJ2-5; 10 nucleotides line up with TRBD1. The J segment lost 2 bases and the V segment lost 4 bases, leaving 10 bases of the junction unmatched. This CDR3 region has 17 residues. Germline loops: CDR1 SEHNR, CDR2 FQNEAQ (reference sequence).

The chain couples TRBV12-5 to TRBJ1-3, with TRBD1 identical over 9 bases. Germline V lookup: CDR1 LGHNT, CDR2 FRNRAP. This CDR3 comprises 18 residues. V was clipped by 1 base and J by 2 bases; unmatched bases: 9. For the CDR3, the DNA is TGTGCTAGTGGTTTGGGGACAGGGGTTAATTTGGCTGGAAACACCATATATTTT. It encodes CASGLGTGVNLAGNTIYF. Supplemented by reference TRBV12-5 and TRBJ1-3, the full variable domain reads DARVTQTPRHKVTEMGQEVTMRCQPILGHNTVFWYRQTMMQGLELLAYFRNRAPLDDSGMPKDRFSAEMPDATLATLKIQPSEPRDSAVYFCASGLGTGVNLAGNTIYFGEGSWLTVV.

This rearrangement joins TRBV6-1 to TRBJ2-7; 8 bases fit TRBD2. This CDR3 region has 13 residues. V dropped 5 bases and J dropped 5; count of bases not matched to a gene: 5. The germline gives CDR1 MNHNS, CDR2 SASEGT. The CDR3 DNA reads TGTGCCAGCAGTCCGGGAGGGCAAAACGAGCAGTACTTC. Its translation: CASSPGGQNEQYF.

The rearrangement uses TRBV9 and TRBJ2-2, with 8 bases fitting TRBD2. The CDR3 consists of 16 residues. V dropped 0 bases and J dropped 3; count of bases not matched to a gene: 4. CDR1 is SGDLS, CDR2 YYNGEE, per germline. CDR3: CASSVAAGADTGELFF. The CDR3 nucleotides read TGTGCCAGCAGCGTAGCAGCGGGAGCCGACACCGGGGAGCTGTTTTTT.

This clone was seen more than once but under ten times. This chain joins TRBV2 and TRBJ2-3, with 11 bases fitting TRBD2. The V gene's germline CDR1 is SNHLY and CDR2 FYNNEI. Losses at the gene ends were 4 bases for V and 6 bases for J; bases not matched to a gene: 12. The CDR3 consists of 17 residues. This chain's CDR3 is CASSATLAGDQVDTQYF. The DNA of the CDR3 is TGTGCCAGCAGTGCCACACTAGCGGGAGACCAGGTGGATACGCAGTATTTT. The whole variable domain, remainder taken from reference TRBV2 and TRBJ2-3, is EPEVTQTPSHQVTQMGQEVILRCVPISNHLYFYWYRQILGQKVEFLVSFYNNEISEKSEIFDDQFSVERPDGSNFTLKIRSTKLEDSAMYFCASSATLAGDQVDTQYFGPGTRLTVL.

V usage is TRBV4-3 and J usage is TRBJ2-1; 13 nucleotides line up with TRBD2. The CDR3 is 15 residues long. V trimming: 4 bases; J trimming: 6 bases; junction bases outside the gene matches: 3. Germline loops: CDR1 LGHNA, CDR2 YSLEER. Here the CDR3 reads CASSPGLAGVNEQFF. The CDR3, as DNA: TGCGCCAGCAGCCCCGGACTAGCGGGAGTCAATGAGCAGTTCTTC.

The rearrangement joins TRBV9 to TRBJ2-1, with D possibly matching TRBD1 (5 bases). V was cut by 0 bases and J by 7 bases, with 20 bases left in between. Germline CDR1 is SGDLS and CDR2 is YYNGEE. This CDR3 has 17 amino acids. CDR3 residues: CASSVDAGKGRSNEQFF. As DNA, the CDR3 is TGTGCCAGCAGCGTAGATGCAGGGAAGGGAAGATCAAATGAGCAGTTCTTC.

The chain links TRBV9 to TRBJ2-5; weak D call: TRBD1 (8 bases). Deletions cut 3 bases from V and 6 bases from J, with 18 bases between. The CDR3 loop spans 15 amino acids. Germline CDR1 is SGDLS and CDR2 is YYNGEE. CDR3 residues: CASSARGGTGKTQYF. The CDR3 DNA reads TGTGCCAGCAGCGCCAGGGGGGGGACAGGAAAGACCCAGTACTTC. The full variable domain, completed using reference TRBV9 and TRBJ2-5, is DSGVTQTPKHLITATGQRVTLRCSPRSGDLSVYWYQQSLDQGLQFLIQYYNGEERAKGNILERFSAQQFPDLHSELNLSSLELGDSALYFCASSARGGTGKTQYFGPGTRLLVL.

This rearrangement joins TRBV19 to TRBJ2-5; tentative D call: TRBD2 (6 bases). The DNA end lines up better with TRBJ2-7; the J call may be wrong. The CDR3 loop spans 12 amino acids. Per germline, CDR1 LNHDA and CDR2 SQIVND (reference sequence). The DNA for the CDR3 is TGTGCCAGTAGTACGGGACTCGCCGAGCAGTACTTC. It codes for CASSTGLAEQYF.

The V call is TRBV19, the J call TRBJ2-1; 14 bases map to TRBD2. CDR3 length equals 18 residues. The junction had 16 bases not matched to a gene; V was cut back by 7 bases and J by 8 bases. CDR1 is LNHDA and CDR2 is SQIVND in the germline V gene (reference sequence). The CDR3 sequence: CASTLNPQTSGGADEQFF. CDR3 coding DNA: TGTGCCAGTACCCTGAATCCCCAGACTAGCGGGGGGGCCGATGAGCAGTTCTTC.

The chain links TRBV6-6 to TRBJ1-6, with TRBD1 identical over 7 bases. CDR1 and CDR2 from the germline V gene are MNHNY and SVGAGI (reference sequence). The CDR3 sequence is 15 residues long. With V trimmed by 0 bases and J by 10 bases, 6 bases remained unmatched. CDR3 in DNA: TGTGCCAGCAGTTACTCCGACAGGGAGATCTCACCCCTCCACTTT. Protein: CASSYSDREISPLHF.

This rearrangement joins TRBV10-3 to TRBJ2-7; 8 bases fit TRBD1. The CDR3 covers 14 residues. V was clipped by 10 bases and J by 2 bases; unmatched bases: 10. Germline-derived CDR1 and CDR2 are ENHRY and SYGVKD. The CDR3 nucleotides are TGTGCCACCCAGTGGGACAGGTCCACCTACGAGCAGTACTTC. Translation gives CATQWDRSTYEQYF.

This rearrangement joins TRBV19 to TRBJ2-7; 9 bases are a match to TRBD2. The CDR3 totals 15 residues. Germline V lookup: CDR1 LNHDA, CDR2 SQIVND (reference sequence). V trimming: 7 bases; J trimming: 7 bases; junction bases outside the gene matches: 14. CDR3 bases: TGTGCCAGTACCCAGGGTAGCGGGAGCTTACTAGAGCAGTACTTC. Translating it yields CASTQGSGSLLEQYF.

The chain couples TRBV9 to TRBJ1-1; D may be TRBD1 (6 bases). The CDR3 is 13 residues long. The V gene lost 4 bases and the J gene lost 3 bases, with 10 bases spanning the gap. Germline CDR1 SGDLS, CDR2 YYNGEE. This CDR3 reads CASSPGQYTEAFF. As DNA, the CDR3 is TGTGCCAGCAGCCCAGGACAGTACACTGAAGCTTTCTTT. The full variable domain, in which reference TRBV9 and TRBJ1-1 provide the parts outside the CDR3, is DSGVTQTPKHLITATGQRVTLRCSPRSGDLSVYWYQQSLDQGLQFLIQYYNGEERAKGNILERFSAQQFPDLHSELNLSSLELGDSALYFCASSPGQYTEAFFGQGTRLTVV.

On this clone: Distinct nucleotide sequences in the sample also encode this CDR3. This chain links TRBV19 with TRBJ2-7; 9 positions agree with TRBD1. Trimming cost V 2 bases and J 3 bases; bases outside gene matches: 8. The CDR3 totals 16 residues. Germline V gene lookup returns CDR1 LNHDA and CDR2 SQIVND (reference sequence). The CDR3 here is CASSIYGGTGLYEQYF. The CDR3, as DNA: TGTGCCAGTAGTATATATGGGGGGACAGGGCTCTACGAGCAGTACTTC.

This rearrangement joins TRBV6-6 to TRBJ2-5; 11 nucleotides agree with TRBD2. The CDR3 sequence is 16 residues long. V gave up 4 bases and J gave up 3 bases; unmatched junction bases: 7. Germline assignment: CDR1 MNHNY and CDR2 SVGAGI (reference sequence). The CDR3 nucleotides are TGTGCCAGCAGTTCCACCCTAGCGGGGGGAAAAGAGACCCAGTACTTC. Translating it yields CASSSTLAGGKETQYF.

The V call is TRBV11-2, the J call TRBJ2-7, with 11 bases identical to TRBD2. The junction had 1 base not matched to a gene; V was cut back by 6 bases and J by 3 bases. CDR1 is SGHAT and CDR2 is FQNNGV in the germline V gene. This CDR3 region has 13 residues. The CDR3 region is CASRLAGDYEQYF. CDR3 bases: TGTGCCAGCAGACTAGCGGGAGACTACGAGCAGTACTTC.

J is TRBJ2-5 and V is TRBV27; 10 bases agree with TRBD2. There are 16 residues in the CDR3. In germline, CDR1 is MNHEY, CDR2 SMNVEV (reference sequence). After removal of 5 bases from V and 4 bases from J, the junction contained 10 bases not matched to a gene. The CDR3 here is CASSLTSGEVPETQYF. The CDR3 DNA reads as TGTGCCAGCAGTCTCACTAGCGGGGAGGTCCCAGAGACCCAGTACTTC.

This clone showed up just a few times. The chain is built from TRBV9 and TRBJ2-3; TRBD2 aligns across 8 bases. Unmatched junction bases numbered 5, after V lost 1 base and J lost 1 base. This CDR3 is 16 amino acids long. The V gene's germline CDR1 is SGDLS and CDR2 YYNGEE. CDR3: CASSVSGRGGTDTQYF. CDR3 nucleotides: TGTGCCAGCAGCGTATCAGGGCGGGGGGGCACAGATACGCAGTATTTT. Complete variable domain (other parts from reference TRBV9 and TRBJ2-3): DSGVTQTPKHLITATGQRVTLRCSPRSGDLSVYWYQQSLDQGLQFLIQYYNGEERAKGNILERFSAQQFPDLHSELNLSSLELGDSALYFCASSVSGRGGTDTQYFGPGTRLTVL.

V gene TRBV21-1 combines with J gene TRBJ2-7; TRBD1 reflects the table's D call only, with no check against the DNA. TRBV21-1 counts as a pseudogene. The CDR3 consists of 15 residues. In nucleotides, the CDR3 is TGTGCCAGCAGCGCCCCCGAGACAGGGAGCGACGAGCAGTACTTC. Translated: CASSAPETGSDEQYF.

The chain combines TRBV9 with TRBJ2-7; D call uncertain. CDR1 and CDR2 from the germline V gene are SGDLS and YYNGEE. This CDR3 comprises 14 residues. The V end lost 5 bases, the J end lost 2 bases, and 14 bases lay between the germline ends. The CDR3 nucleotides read TGTGCCAGCAGTGGTCTCCGCAACACCTACGAGCAGTACTTC. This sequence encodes CASSGLRNTYEQYF.

CDR3 sequence (DNA): TGTGCCAGCAGCTTCCTTGCTTGGGGAGACAATGAGCAGTTCTTC. Translation gives CASSFLAWGDNEQFF. The chain couples TRBV7-2 to TRBJ2-1; D possibly corresponds to TRBD2 (5 bases). Deletions cut 3 bases from V and 5 bases from J, with 14 bases between. CDR1 is SGHTA and CDR2 is FQGNSA in the germline V gene. This CDR3 is 15 amino acids long.

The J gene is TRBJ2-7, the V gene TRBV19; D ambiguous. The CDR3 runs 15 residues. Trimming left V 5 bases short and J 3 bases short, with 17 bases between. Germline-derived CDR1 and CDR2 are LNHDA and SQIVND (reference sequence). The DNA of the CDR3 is TGTGCCAGTAGTTATTCAAGCTCAGGTCACTACGAGCAGTACTTC. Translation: CASSYSSSGHYEQYF.

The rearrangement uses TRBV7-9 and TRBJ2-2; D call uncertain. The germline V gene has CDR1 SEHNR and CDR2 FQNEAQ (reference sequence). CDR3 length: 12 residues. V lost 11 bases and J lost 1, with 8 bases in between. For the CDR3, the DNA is TGTGCCCCAGAGGTGAACACCGGGGAGCTGTTTTTT. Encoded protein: CAPEVNTGELFF.

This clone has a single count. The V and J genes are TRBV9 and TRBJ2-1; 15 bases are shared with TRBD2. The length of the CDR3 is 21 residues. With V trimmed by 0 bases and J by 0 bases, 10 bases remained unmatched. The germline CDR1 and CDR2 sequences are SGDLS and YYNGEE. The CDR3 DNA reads TGTGCCAGCAGCGTAGGAGGGGGACTAGCGGGAGGCCGCAGCTCCTACAATGAGCAGTTCTTC. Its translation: CASSVGGGLAGGRSSYNEQFF.

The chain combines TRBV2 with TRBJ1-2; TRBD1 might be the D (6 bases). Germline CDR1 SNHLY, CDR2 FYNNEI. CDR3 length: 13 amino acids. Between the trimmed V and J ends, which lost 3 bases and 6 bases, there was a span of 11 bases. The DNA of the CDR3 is TGTGCCAGCAGTGAGAGCAGGGGCAATGGCTACACCTTC. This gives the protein CASSESRGNGYTF.

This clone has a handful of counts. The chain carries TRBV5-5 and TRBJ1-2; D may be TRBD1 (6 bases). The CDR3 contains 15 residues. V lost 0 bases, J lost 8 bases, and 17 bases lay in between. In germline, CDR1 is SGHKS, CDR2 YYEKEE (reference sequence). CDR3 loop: CASSLEVLGAYGYTF. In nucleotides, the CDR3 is TGTGCCAGCAGCTTGGAAGTGCTGGGGGCGTACGGCTACACCTTC.